These T cell receptor beta chains were read from a single sample in a study of blood T cell repertoires in COVID-19. Assay used: immunoSEQ multiplex PCR; TCRdb lists only in-frame clones, some missing. The data show 250,000 to 350,000 clones, roughly 89% seen once. Specimen: peripheral blood. The receptors here all came from a woman aged 30 to 39 with active or convalescent COVID-19. The CDR3 runs from the conserved cysteine through the conserved F or W. The D gene is left open where the match is weak. Size values are once, few and many counts, or a class for expanded clones, and some rows have none.

>TRBJ1-3|TRBD1|TRBV6-2/TRBV6-3|.
CASSYPRDSISGNTIYF
TGTGCCAGCAGTTACCCCCGGGACAGCATCTCTGGAAACACCATATATTTT
>TRBJ2-2|.|TRBV3-1/TRBV3-2|.
CASSETYTGELFF
TGTGCCAGCAGCGAGACTTACACCGGGGAGCTGTTTTTT
>TRBJ1-1|TRBD1|TRBV5-1|.
CASSLGGQINTEAFF
TGCGCCAGCAGCTTGGGGGGACAGATAAACACTGAAGCTTTCTTT
>TRBJ2-3|TRBD2|TRBV9|.
CASSASPAGAFTDTQYF
TGTGCCAGCAGCGCTTCCCCAGCGGGGGCCTTCACAGATACGCAGTATTTT
>TRBJ1-5|.|TRBV6-6|once
CASTLQGNQPQHF
TGTGCCAGCACCCTACAGGGAAATCAGCCCCAGCATTTT
>TRBJ2-7|.|TRBV7-9|.
CASSPQAPIEQYF
TGTGCCAGCAGCCCCCAGGCCCCTATTGAGCAGTACTTC
>TRBJ1-6|.|TRBV7-2|.
CASSLQAQAPALHF
TGTGCCAGCAGCTTACAGGCTCAGGCACCGGCCCTCCACTTT
>TRBJ1-5|.|TRBV7-6|.
CASSLRGGREDQPQHF
TGTGCCAGCAGCTTAAGGGGAGGAAGAGAGGATCAGCCCCAGCATTTT
>TRBJ1-2|TRBD1|TRBV27|.
CASSLSGQGVYGYTF
TGTGCCAGCAGTTTATCGGGACAGGGGGTCTATGGCTACACCTTC
>TRBJ2-1|TRBD1|TRBV6-5|.
CASGFQGAREQFF
TGTGCCAGCGGATTCCAGGGGGCGCGTGAGCAGTTCTTC
>TRBJ1-2|.|TRBV6-1|.
CASSEASYGYTF
TGTGCCAGCAGTGAAGCTAGCTATGGCTACACCTTC
>TRBJ1-6|.|TRBV6-5|.
CASSYLRQGNSPLHF
TGTGCCAGCAGTTACCTCCGGCAGGGGAATTCACCCCTCCACTTT
>TRBJ2-1|.|TRBV21-1|.
CASGTGRPYNEQFF
TGTGCCAGCGGGACAGGGCGCCCCTACAATGAGCAGTTCTTC
>TRBJ1-2|.|TRBV28|.
CASSLVRGDYGYTF
TGTGCCAGCAGTTTAGTCAGGGGTGACTATGGCTACACCTTC
>TRBJ2-3|TRBD1|TRBV29-1|.
CSVAPGQYTDTQYF
TGCAGCGTTGCTCCGGGACAGTACACAGATACGCAGTATTTT
>TRBJ1-5|TRBD1|TRBV24-1|.
CATSDLKGGAGQPQHF
TGTGCCACCAGTGATTTAAAAGGGGGCGCGGGGCAGCCCCAGCATTTT
>TRBJ1-6|TRBD1|TRBV4-2|.
CASSLTGVSIRLHF
TGTGCCAGCAGCCTGACAGGGGTATCAATTCGCCTCCACTTT
>TRBJ1-2|.|TRBV5-3|.
CARTPSGGTGDGYTF
TGTGCCAGAACCCCATCCGGGGGGACGGGGGATGGCTACACCTTC
>TRBJ2-3|TRBD2|TRBV10-3|.
CAIGGSGGVDTQYF
TGTGCCATCGGAGGTAGCGGGGGCGTGGATACGCAGTATTTT
>TRBJ2-7|.|TRBV5-4|few
CASSSGEYEQYF
TGTGCCAGCAGCTCCGGGGAATACGAGCAGTACTTC